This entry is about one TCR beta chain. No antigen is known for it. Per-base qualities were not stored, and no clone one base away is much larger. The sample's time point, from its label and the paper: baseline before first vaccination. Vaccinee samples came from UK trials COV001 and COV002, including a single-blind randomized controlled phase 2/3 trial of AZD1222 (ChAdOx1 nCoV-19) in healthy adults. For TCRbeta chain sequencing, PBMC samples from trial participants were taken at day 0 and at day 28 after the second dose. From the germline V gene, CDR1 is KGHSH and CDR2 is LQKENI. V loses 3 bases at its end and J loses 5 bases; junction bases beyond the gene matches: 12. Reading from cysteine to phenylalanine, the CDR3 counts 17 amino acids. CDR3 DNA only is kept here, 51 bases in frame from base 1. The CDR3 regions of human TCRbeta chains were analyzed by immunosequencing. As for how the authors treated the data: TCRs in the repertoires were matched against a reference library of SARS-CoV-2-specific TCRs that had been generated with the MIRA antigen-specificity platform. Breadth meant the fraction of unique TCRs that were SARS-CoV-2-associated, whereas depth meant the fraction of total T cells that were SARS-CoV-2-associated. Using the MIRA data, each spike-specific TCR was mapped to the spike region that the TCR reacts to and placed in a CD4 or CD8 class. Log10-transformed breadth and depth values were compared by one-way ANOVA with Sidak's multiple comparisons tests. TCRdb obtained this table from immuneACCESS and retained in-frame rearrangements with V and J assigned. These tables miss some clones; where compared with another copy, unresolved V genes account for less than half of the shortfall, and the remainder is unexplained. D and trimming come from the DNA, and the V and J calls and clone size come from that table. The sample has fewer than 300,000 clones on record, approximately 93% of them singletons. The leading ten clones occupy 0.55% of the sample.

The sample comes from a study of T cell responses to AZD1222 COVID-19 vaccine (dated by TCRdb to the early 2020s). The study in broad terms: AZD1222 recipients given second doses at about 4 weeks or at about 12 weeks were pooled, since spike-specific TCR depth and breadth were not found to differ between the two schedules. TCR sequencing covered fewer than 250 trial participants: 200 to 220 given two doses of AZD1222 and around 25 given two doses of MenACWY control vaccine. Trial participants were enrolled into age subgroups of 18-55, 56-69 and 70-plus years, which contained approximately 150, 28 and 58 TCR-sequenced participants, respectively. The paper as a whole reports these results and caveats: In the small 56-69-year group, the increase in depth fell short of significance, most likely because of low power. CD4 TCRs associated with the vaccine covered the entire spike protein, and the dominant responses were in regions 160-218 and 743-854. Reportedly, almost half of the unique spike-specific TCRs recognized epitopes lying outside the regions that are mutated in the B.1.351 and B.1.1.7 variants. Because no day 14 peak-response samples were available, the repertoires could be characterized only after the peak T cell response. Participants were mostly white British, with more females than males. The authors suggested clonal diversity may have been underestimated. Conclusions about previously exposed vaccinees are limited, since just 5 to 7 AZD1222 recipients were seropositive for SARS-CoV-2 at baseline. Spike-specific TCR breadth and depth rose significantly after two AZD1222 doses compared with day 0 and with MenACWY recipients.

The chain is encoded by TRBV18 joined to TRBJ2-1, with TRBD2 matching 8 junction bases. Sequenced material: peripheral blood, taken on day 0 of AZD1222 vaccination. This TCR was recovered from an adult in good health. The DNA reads TGTGCCAGCTCACCTCCGGGAGGGGTCCATGGGAACAATGAGCAGTTCTTC. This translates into CASSPPGGVHGNNEQFF.